This TCR beta chain was retrieved from a study of control samples from healthy donors and cancer patients. The assay was immunoSEQ multiplex PCR, and TCRdb's table has in-frame clones only and misses some. Of approximately 170,000 clones listed, nearly 90% were seen once; the top ten hold just over 1.4%. Germline CDR1 and CDR2: KGHSH and LQKENI. V was clipped by 1 base and J by 2 bases, with 12 bases between them. This CDR3 region has 16 residues. Sequenced sample: blood. This chain joins TRBV18 and TRBJ2-1; no definite D call. The sequence was collected from a woman in her forties or fifties in good health. The CDR3 nucleotides are TGTGCCAGCTCACCACGGCAAAGTCCCACCTACAATGAGCAGTTCTTC. Amino acids: CASSPRQSPTYNEQFF.